This T cell receptor beta chain originates from a study of blood T cell repertoires in COVID-19. Whole-study context: From T cells, B-cell-depleted T cells, or PBMCs came the material, which was cDNA or gDNA.

A Seattle source enrolled patients during active infection and followed them longitudinally. Per the original data handling: By means of reference gene primer amplification, nucleated cell counts were estimated. The method was immunoSEQ multiplex PCR; TCRdb's version includes in-frame clones alone and lacks a portion of them. For V, J and clone size, that table is used; D and trimming come from the DNA. Of roughly 220,000 clones listed, more than 75% are singletons. V trimming: 6 bases; J trimming: 4 bases; junction bases outside the gene matches: 9. The CDR3 contains 15 residues. CDR1 MNHEY and CDR2 SMNVEV come from the germline V gene (reference sequence).

Material for sequencing was peripheral blood. The clonotype was recovered from a woman aged 80 or older with COVID-19, enrolled during active disease. V usage is TRBV27 and J usage is TRBJ1-1; 9 bases match TRBD1. CDR3: CASSLGDRAGTEAFF. In DNA form, the CDR3 reads TGTGCCAGCAGCTTAGGGGACAGGGCCGGCACTGAAGCTTTCTTT.